The present entry profiles one T cell receptor (beta chain) with its context. The antigen it recognizes is unknown. Nothing much larger sits one base from this clone, and base qualities are not available. Between the V and J ends, shortened by 6 bases and 0 bases respectively, the junction contains 9 bases. Sequences SNHLY (CDR1) and FYNNEI (CDR2) are obtained from the germline V gene. The CDR3 goes from the cysteine to the phenylalanine over 15 residues. This entry keeps only the CDR3 DNA: 45 bases, framed from base 1. These data originate in a study of T cell responses to AZD1222 COVID-19 vaccine (dated by TCRdb to the early 2020s). Regarding the study in general: TCR sequencing was performed for approximately 240 trial participants, of whom 207 were given two doses of AZD1222 and around 25 were given two doses of MenACWY control vaccine. Trial participants were enrolled by age into subgroups of 18-55, 56-69 and 70-plus years, and around 140, 26 and 57 TCR-sequenced participants, respectively, were included in these subgroups.

The CDR3 regions of human TCRbeta chains were analyzed by immunosequencing. The authors' analysis ran thus. TCRs in the repertoires were compared against a reference library of SARS-CoV-2-specific TCRs that had been generated with the MIRA antigen-specificity platform. Breadth was defined as the fraction of unique TCRs that were SARS-CoV-2-associated, and depth was defined as the fraction of total T cells that were SARS-CoV-2-associated. Using the MIRA data, each spike-specific TCR was mapped to the spike region that the TCR reacts to and placed in a CD4 or CD8 class. Log10-transformed breadth and depth values were compared by one-way ANOVA with Sidak's multiple comparisons tests. In its TCRdb copy, this immuneACCESS table keeps in-frame sequences only and misses some clones. Where compared with another copy, unresolved V genes explain less than half of these, and the others have no known cause. V and J calls and clone size are given by that table; D and trimming were obtained from the DNA. This sample is represented by approximately 220,000 clones; about 93% of them were singletons. The leading ten clones occupy roughly 1% of the sample.

Per the publication, the time point label means: baseline before first vaccination. What this sample's treatment or condition label stands for: meningococcal conjugate vaccine given as trial control. Samples from vaccinated people were obtained from the UK trials COV001 and COV002, which included a single-blind randomized controlled phase 2/3 trial of AZD1222 (ChAdOx1 nCoV-19) in healthy adults. For TCRbeta chain sequencing, PBMC samples were collected from trial participants at day 0 and at day 28 after the second dose. Findings and caveats that apply to the study as a whole: Conclusions about previously exposed vaccinees are limited, since just five to seven AZD1222 recipients were seropositive for SARS-CoV-2 at baseline. Because no day 14 peak-response samples were available, the repertoires could be characterized only after the peak T cell response. After two AZD1222 doses, both the breadth and the depth of spike-specific TCRs were significantly higher than at day 0 and than in MenACWY recipients. Nearly half of unique spike-specific TCRs reportedly recognized epitopes outside regions mutated in the B.1.351 and B.1.1.7 variants. Vaccine-associated CD4 TCRs spanned the whole spike protein, with dominant responses in regions 160-218 and 743-854. Participants were mostly white British and included more females than males, and it was suggested by the authors that clonal diversity may have been underestimated. The 56-69-year group was small, and its depth increase did not reach significance, likely because of low power.

Source: peripheral blood, taken on day 0 of MenACWY control vaccination. This TCR was recovered from an adult in good health. This chain is built from TRBV2 and TRBJ1-6; TRBD1 might be the D gene, on 6 matching bases. The nucleotides are TGTGCCAGCAGGAGGGACACCTCCTATAATTCACCCCTCCACTTT. Translated, this gives CASRRDTSYNSPLHF.